These T cell receptor beta chains were read from a single sample in a study of PD-L1 blockade in urothelial cancer. Here immunoSEQ multiplex PCR was the method, and the copy in TCRdb shows in-frame clones only, minus some. The sample carries some 100,000 clones, 91% recorded once. The sample here was PBMCs, taken around atezolizumab (anti-PD-L1) treatment. These receptors originate from a woman older than 75 with urothelial cancer. Each CDR3 is given with its conserved first and last residue. D genes are given only for firm matches. Not all rows give a size; the values are once, few, many and, for expanded clones, a class.

v_gene	abundance	d_gene	j_gene	CDR3aa	CDR3nt
TRBV5-4	.	TRBD1	TRBJ2-1	CASSLQGAYNEQFF	TGTGCCAGCAGCTTGCAGGGGGCCTACAATGAGCAGTTCTTC
TRBV7-6	.	TRBD2	TRBJ2-5	CASSRGLAASRGETQYF	TGTGCCAGCAGCAGGGGACTAGCGGCCTCCCGCGGAGAGACCCAGTACTTC
TRBV28	.	TRBD1	TRBJ2-7	CASSFGQVSGEQYF	TGTGCCAGCAGTTTTGGACAGGTTTCGGGCGAGCAGTACTTC
TRBV2	.	.	TRBJ1-5	CASNLPGGQPQHF	TGTGCCAGCAACCTTCCGGGGGGTCAGCCCCAGCATTTT
TRBV6-5	.	.	TRBJ1-2	CASSRAGPYGYTF	TGTGCCAGCAGTCGGGCGGGACCATATGGCTACACCTTC
TRBV5-1	.	TRBD1	TRBJ1-3	CASSLDRGPGNTIYF	TGCGCCAGCAGCTTGGACAGGGGGCCTGGAAACACCATATATTTT
TRBV6-1	.	.	TRBJ1-5	CASSVNSNQPQHF	TGTGCCAGCAGTGTAAATAGCAATCAGCCCCAGCATTTT
TRBV11-2	.	TRBD2	TRBJ2-1	CASSLFLAGASDEQFF	TGTGCCAGCAGCTTATTCCTAGCGGGGGCCTCCGATGAGCAGTTCTTC
TRBV11-2	.	TRBD2	TRBJ2-5	CASSLDQLAGAWGETQYF	TGTGCCAGCAGCTTAGATCAGCTAGCGGGCGCCTGGGGGGAGACCCAGTACTTC
TRBV19	.	.	TRBJ2-2	CASSWQGNTGELFF	TGTGCCAGTAGTTGGCAGGGTAACACCGGGGAGCTGTTTTTT
TRBV5-6	.	.	TRBJ2-3	CASSLGRLASGDTQYF	TGTGCCAGCAGCTTGGGTCGGCTAGCGAGCGGAGATACGCAGTATTTT
TRBV7-9	.	TRBD1	TRBJ1-2	CASSPGQGPYGYTF	TGTGCCAGCAGCCCCGGACAGGGACCCTATGGCTACACCTTC
TRBV6-5	.	TRBD1	TRBJ1-2	CASRLQGADGYTF	TGTGCCAGCAGACTACAGGGGGCTGATGGCTACACCTTC
TRBV6-6	.	.	TRBJ2-2	CASSYSGGSGIGELFF	TGTGCCAGCAGTTACTCTGGCGGTTCAGGGATCGGGGAGCTGTTTTTT
TRBV9	.	TRBD1	TRBJ2-1	CASSVERTGLYNEQFF	TGTGCCAGCAGCGTAGAAAGGACAGGGCTTTACAATGAGCAGTTCTTC
TRBV6-1	.	TRBD2	TRBJ2-7	CASSLAGEDYEQYF	TGTGCCAGCAGCTTAGCGGGAGAGGACTACGAGCAGTACTTC
TRBV2	.	.	TRBJ2-1	CASSEEGAGGNNEQFF	TGTGCCAGCAGTGAAGAGGGGGCAGGAGGGAACAATGAGCAGTTCTTC
TRBV2	once	TRBD2	TRBJ2-2	CASSSGSQTGELFF	TGTGCCAGCTCTAGCGGGAGCCAGACCGGGGAGCTGTTTTTT
TRBV27	.	TRBD1	TRBJ2-6	CASSPRTGLTGANVLTF	TGTGCCAGCAGTCCCCGGACAGGGCTGACTGGGGCCAACGTCCTGACTTTC
TRBV27	once	.	TRBJ1-1	CASRSLERGTEAFF	TGTGCCAGCAGGTCCTTGGAGCGGGGGACTGAAGCTTTCTTT
TRBV6-6	.	TRBD1	TRBJ1-2	CASSVQGANGYTF	TGTGCCAGCAGTGTACAGGGGGCGAATGGCTACACCTTC
TRBV18	.	.	TRBJ2-7	CASSPTTSSYEQYF	TGTGCCAGCTCACCAACGACTAGCTCCTACGAGCAGTACTTC
TRBV7-2	.	TRBD2	TRBJ2-7	CASSSRTSGRGEQYF	TGTGCCAGCAGTTCCAGGACTAGCGGGAGGGGCGAGCAGTACTTC
TRBV18	.	TRBD2	TRBJ2-3	CASSPGLAEADTQYF	TGTGCCAGCTCACCGGGACTAGCGGAGGCAGATACGCAGTATTTT
TRBV5-5	.	.	TRBJ1-5	CASSSRGLDSNQPQHF	TGTGCCAGCAGCTCACGAGGGTTAGATAGCAATCAGCCCCAGCATTTT
TRBV7-8	.	.	TRBJ1-5	CASSLVDSNQPQHF	TGTGCCAGCAGCTTAGTAGATAGCAATCAGCCCCAGCATTTT
TRBV5-1	.	TRBD1	TRBJ1-1	CASSLGGQGNTEAFF	TGCGCCAGCAGCTTGGGGGGACAGGGGAACACTGAAGCTTTCTTT
TRBV13	.	TRBD2	TRBJ2-5	CASSLGWTSDVETQYF	TGTGCCAGCAGCTTAGGTTGGACTAGCGACGTAGAGACCCAGTACTTC
TRBV6-4	.	.	TRBJ1-5	CASSAYPGFGQPQHF	TGTGCCAGCAGTGCCTATCCAGGGTTCGGCCAGCCCCAGCATTTT
TRBV11-2	.	.	TRBJ1-1	CASNTLGGGSPNTEAFF	TGTGCCAGCAACACTCTTGGGGGGGGTTCCCCGAACACTGAAGCTTTCTTT
TRBV28	.	.	TRBJ1-5	CASSRDTGLGNQPQHF	TGTGCCAGCAGTAGAGACACAGGTCTGGGAAATCAGCCCCAGCATTTT
TRBV4-1	.	.	TRBJ2-7	CASSLRETGSRTYEQYF	TGCGCCAGCAGCCTCCGAGAAACGGGGTCCAGGACCTACGAGCAGTACTTC
TRBV6-1	few	TRBD1	TRBJ1-1	CASRRDSSNTEAFF	TGTGCCAGCAGAAGGGACAGTTCGAACACTGAAGCTTTCTTT